This T cell receptor beta chain was identified during a study of chemoradiotherapy in HPV16-positive cancers. Trimming left V 2 bases short and J 3 bases short, with 8 bases between. Germline-derived CDR1 and CDR2 are MNHNY and SVGAGI (reference sequence). The CDR3 loop spans 13 amino acids. This clone has only one observation. Some clones are missing from TCRdb's copy, which holds only in-frame ones; the method was immunoSEQ multiplex PCR. The sample yields about 5,000 clones, around 79% seen once. The chain recombines TRBV6-6 with TRBJ2-7, with a possible D match to TRBD2 (5 bases). This sample comprised tumor tissue, obtained from a patient who underwent chemoradiotherapy. This receptor was obtained from a human donor with HPV-associated anogenital cancer. As DNA, the CDR3 is TGTGCCAGCAGTTACCAACGGGACTACGAGCAGTACTTC. Its translation is CASSYQRDYEQYF.